This TCR beta chain is from a study of cytomegalovirus exposure and HLA in healthy donors. The V gene end was trimmed by 4 bases and the J gene end by 4 bases; junction bases not matched to a gene: 3. Germline CDR1 and CDR2: SGHTA and FQGTGA. The CDR3 runs 14 residues. A remark on this clone: As yet, its antigen is unknown.

Study conclusions and caveats: Certain indistinguishable V segments, among them TRBV6-2 and TRBV6-3, were excluded. An assumption of roughly uniform sequencing depth across donors underlay the presence/absence analyses.

Both 60 Vbeta primers and 13 Jbeta primers went into the PCR. TCRdb keeps only in-frame clones here, not all; method: immunoSEQ multiplex PCR. Here the sample spans about 110,000 clones, more than 60% being singletons. This chain links TRBV7-3 with TRBJ2-3, with 9 bases identical to TRBD1. This receptor was identified in a woman in her thirties or forties in good health and CMV-seronegative. Sequencing input: PBMCs. The CDR3 DNA reads as TGTGCCAGCAGCTCCGGACAGGGGTCAGATACGCAGTATTTT. This translates into CASSSGQGSDTQYF.